Following are 14 T cell receptor beta chains from one sample sequenced in a study of vaccination and CD4 T cells after COVID-19. Treatment specified: roughly 10-day PBMC culture with coronavirus spike peptide pools or control peptides (ViraFEST assay). These receptors have no known antigen. The study sequenced cultured CD4+ T cell DNA using the Oncomine TCR Beta short-read assay. TCRdb re-derived calls from the PCR reads in MiXCR, one entry per CDR3 protein. Here the sample spans around 13,000 distinct CDR3 sequences, roughly 76% being singletons. The sequenced material came from CD4+ T cells from blood, cultured in vitro. The receptors were sampled from a human donor who had recovered from COVID-19.

V gene TRBV27 combines with J gene TRBJ1-2; D is possibly TRBD1 (6 bases). V was pared by 8 bases and J by 1 base, with 17 bases between. Germline lookup yields CDR1 MNHEY and CDR2 SMNVEV (reference sequence). This CDR3 is 15 amino acids long. The CDR3: CASRPSDRNNYGYTF. The CDR3 DNA reads as TGTGCCAGCCGCCCTTCGGACAGAAATAACTATGGCTACACCTTC.

The V gene is TRBV7-2, the J gene TRBJ1-2, with D possibly being TRBD1 (6 bases). This CDR3 comprises 15 residues. Trimming took 2 bases from V and 5 from J, leaving 15 bases between them. Germline V lookup: CDR1 SGHTA, CDR2 FQGNSA. The DNA for the CDR3 is TGTGCCAGCAGCTTACGCAGGGGCGGGTTATATGGCTACACCTTC. Translating gives CASSLRRGGLYGYTF.

The count of this clonotype is one. The J gene is TRBJ2-5, the V gene TRBV7-9; D unclear. The V and J ends lost 2 bases and 3 bases respectively, with 7 bases between them. There are 13 residues in the CDR3. Germline assignment: CDR1 SEHNR and CDR2 FQNEAQ (reference sequence). This CDR3 reads CASSLYSKETQYF. The CDR3 DNA follows: TGTGCCAGCAGCTTATATAGCAAAGAGACCCAGTACTTC. The whole variable domain, remainder taken from reference TRBV7-9 and TRBJ2-5, is DTGVSQNPRHKITKRGQNVTFRCDPISEHNRLYWYRQTLGQGPEFLTYFQNEAQLEKSRLLSDRFSAERPKGSFSTLEIQRTEQGDSAMYLCASSLYSKETQYFGPGTRLLVL.

V and J are TRBV10-3 and TRBJ1-1; no reliable D call. This CDR3 is 14 amino acids long. Trimming took 7 bases from V and 5 from J, leaving 17 bases between them. Germline V CDR1 and CDR2: ENHRY, SYGVKD. The DNA of the CDR3 is TGTGCCATCACCGGCGATTCCGTCGGGACTGAAGCTTTCTTT. Amino acid sequence: CAITGDSVGTEAFF.

The chain has TRBV12-3 or TRBV12-4 and TRBJ1-2; tentatively, D is TRBD1 (5 bases). V was pared by 0 bases and J by 5 bases, with 10 bases between. The CDR3 length is 14 residues. CDR3 sequence reads: CASSLARDGYGYTF. The CDR3 coding sequence is TGTGCCAGCAGTTTAGCCCGGGACGGATATGGCTACACCTTC.

This clonotype was picked up a small number of times. The CDR3 bases are TGTGCCAGCAGCTTATCTTTCACCGGGGAGCTGTTTTTT. Translation: CASSLSFTGELFF. V and J are TRBV7-9 and TRBJ2-2; D not resolved. The germline gives CDR1 SEHNR, CDR2 FQNEAQ (reference sequence). Trimming cost V 2 bases and J 4 bases, with 5 bases left between them. This CDR3 is built from 13 residues.

The V call is TRBV20-1, the J call TRBJ1-5; 9 bases map to TRBD1. The CDR3 covers 16 residues. The V gene's germline CDR1 is DFQATT and CDR2 SNEGSKA (reference sequence). The V and J ends lost 3 bases and 1 base, in that order; junction bases with no gene match: 7. The CDR3 is CSASVTGGESNQPQHF. The CDR3 DNA follows: TGCAGTGCTAGTGTAACAGGGGGCGAGAGCAATCAGCCCCAGCATTTT.

This chain links TRBV10-1 with TRBJ2-3; 10 nucleotides agree with TRBD2. The germline V gene has CDR1 WNHNN and CDR2 SYGVQD (reference sequence). CDR3 length equals 17 residues. The trim removed 3 bases at V and 7 bases at J, leaving 13 bases unmatched. Here the CDR3 reads CASSELAGGPGRNTQYF. Here the CDR3 DNA reads TGCGCCAGCAGTGAATTAGCGGGAGGCCCCGGCAGGAATACGCAGTATTTT.

Only a few counts were recorded for this clonotype. This sequence joins TRBV6-1 and TRBJ2-2; possibly TRBD2 for D (5 bases). The germline V gene encodes CDR1 MNHNS and CDR2 SASEGT. V shed 10 bases and J shed 3 bases, with 15 bases lying between them. The CDR3 spans 14 residues. The CDR3 protein is CAIGGGPHTGELFF. CDR3 bases: TGTGCCATCGGCGGAGGTCCCCACACCGGGGAGCTGTTTTTT.

The V gene is TRBV6-1, the J gene TRBJ1-5; D call uncertain. There are 15 residues in the CDR3. The V gene lost 7 bases and the J gene lost 1 base, with 14 bases spanning the gap. CDR1 is MNHNS, CDR2 SASEGT, per germline. The chain's CDR3 is CASTSLRGSNQPQHF. The CDR3 bases are TGTGCCAGCACCTCTCTCCGGGGAAGCAATCAGCCCCAGCATTTT.

This rearrangement joins TRBV28 to TRBJ2-5; 8 positions match TRBD1. With 4 bases clipped from V and 4 bases from J, the junction kept 11 bases outside the gene matches. The CDR3 length is 16 residues. Per the germline V gene, CDR1 is MDHEN and CDR2 is SYDVKM. CDR3 sequence reads: CASSSGQAGSLETQYF. The DNA for the CDR3 is TGTGCCAGCAGTTCGGGACAGGCCGGATCTTTAGAGACCCAGTACTTC.

The chain is built from TRBV14 and TRBJ2-5; 7 bases fit TRBD1. CDR1 and CDR2 (germline): SGHDN, FVKESK. The CDR3 is 16 amino acids. The junction had 11 bases not matched to a gene; V was cut back by 2 bases and J by 5 bases. The CDR3, as DNA: TGTGCCAGCAGCCAAAGTCGGAAGGGGGCCTTCGAGACCCAGTACTTC. Translated: CASSQSRKGAFETQYF.

This clonotype was observed a few times. The V gene is TRBV7-2, the J gene TRBJ1-1; a weak D match, TRBD1 (5 bases). The CDR3 extends over 14 amino acids. Germline V gene data show CDR1 as SGHTA and CDR2 as FQGNSA. Trimming removed 5 bases from V and 2 bases from J, with 12 bases in between. Here the CDR3 DNA reads TGTGCCAGCAGCGACAGAGGAGATAACACTGAAGCTTTCTTT. Translating it yields CASSDRGDNTEAFF.

This sequence joins TRBV24-1 and TRBJ1-1, with D maybe TRBD1 (5 bases). V dropped 3 bases and J dropped 0 bases, with 10 bases sitting between them. The CDR3 consists of 15 residues. From germline, CDR1 is KGHDR and CDR2 SFDVKD. For the CDR3, the DNA is TGTGCCACCAGTGATCCCCGGGGCCTGAACACTGAAGCTTTCTTT. Protein: CATSDPRGLNTEAFF.